This TCR beta chain was profiled in a study of T cells in Graves' hyperthyroidism and ophthalmopathy. Germline CDR1 MGHRA, CDR2 YSYEKL. The CDR3 length is 15 residues. V shed 0 bases, J shed 3 bases, and the junction held 4 bases outside the gene matches. Study results and limitations: Most thyroid clonotypes with frequency above 0.001 were detected in blood.

The TCR beta CDR3 regions underwent amplification using RNA transcripts as the source. The study used the HTBI primer set for a first-round RT-PCR of the TCR CDR3. A single record per CDR3 protein comes from TCRdb applying MiXCR to the multiplex PCR reads. This sample has 250,000 to 350,000 distinct CDR3 sequences, with approximately 20% found just once. In its sample, this clonotype was seen a few times. Its antigen is undetermined. This sequence was found in a man aged 25-45 years with Graves' ophthalmopathy. The sample taken for sequencing was blood. This chain joins TRBV4-1 and TRBJ2-7, with 8 bases that match TRBD2. In DNA form, the CDR3 reads TGCGCCAGCAGCCAAGATCGGGGGACTAGCTACGAGCAGTACTTC. Its translation: CASSQDRGTSYEQYF.